This T cell receptor (beta chain) is drawn from a study of T cell responses to AZD1222 COVID-19 vaccine. Trimming took off 3 bases at V and 5 bases at J, with 17 bases between the two ends. The CDR3 runs to 15 residues. Germline-derived CDR1 and CDR2 are SGDLS and YYNGEE. The repertoire was sequenced with immunoSEQ multiplex PCR; TCRdb's copy has only in-frame clones and lacks some. The sample lists about 150,000 clones, more than 85% occurring once. Turning to this clone: The antigen is not known.

Findings of the study overall: Donor demographics were predominantly white British with a female majority; clonal diversity may be underestimated.

The chain employs TRBV9 and TRBJ1-2; no definite D call. The clonotype comes from an adult who had recovered from COVID-19. The sample in question was peripheral blood, obtained after recovery from COVID-19. The CDR3 nucleotides are TGTGCCAGCAGCGCAGATGCCACACCGGCGTATGGCTACACCTTC. Translated: CASSADATPAYGYTF.